This TCR beta chain is drawn from a study of identical twins. General study points: Those out-of-frame alpha sequences shared by twins showed an excess of low generation probability. Zero-insertion analyses were open to partial confounding by invariant MAIT and iNKT cells.

Trimming cost V 1 base and J 0 bases, with 10 bases left between them. The CDR3 covers 16 residues. Looked up from germline, CDR1 is LGHDT and CDR2 is YNNKEL (reference sequence). In regard to this clonotype: The antigen is undetermined.

A single record per CDR3 protein comes from TCRdb applying MiXCR to the 5' RACE reads. The table lists fewer than 900,000 distinct CDR3 sequences, 21% of them singletons. A further study also used this sample, focusing on T cells expressing NK-cell markers. That source notes: Among eight sequenced donors, seven carried HCMV seropositivity while one was seronegative. Among several donors, these clonotypes also ranked first in the CD3+CD56-NKG2C+ fraction.

V is TRBV3-1 and J is TRBJ2-1; D remains unclear. The specimen sequenced was PBMCs. The clonotype was recovered from a woman younger than 30 in good health. The DNA of the CDR3 is TGTGCCAGCAGCCAAGGATGGGCAGACTCCTACAATGAGCAGTTCTTC. Protein: CASSQGWADSYNEQFF.